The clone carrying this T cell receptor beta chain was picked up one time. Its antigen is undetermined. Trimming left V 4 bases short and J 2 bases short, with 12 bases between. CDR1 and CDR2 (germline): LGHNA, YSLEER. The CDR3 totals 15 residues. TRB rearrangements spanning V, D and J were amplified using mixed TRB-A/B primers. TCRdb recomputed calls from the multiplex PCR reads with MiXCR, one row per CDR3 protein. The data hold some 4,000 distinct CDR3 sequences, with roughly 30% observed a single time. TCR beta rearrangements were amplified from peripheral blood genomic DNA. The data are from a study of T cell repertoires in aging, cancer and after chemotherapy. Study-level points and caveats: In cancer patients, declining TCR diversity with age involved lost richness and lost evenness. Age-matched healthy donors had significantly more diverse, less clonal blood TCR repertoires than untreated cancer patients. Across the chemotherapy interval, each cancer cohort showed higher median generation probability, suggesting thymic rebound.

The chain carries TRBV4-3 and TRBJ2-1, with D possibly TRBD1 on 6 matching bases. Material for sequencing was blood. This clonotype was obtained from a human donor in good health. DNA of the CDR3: TGCGCCAGCAGCCCAGGACAGTTAACCTACAATGAGCAGTTCTTC. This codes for CASSPGQLTYNEQFF.